One TCR beta chain is described in this entry. Its antigen is not identified. The PCR used 52 TRBV and 13 TRBJ primers. Method: immunoSEQ multiplex PCR; TCRdb's copy keeps in-frame clones and lacks some. The profile shows tens of thousands of clones, around nine tenths of them singletons. Every patient with CD3G deficiency had evidence of autoimmunity. Patients, 2 to 39 years old, had expanded memory T-cell proportions. Sorting split CD4+ cells into CD25-high CD127-low Tregs and CD25-low CD127-high conventional T cells. The sample originates from a study of regulatory T cells. Study-wide findings and caveats: Hydrophobic residues at CDR3 positions 6 and 7 were enriched in conventional CD4+ T cells of CD3G-deficient patients. Patient repertoires had restricted TRB V-J pairs and skewed V and J usage, most in Tregs.

The CDR3 covers 14 residues. Germline values: CDR1 SGHKS, CDR2 YYEKEE (reference sequence). The germline V and J ends were trimmed by 4 bases and 5 bases, with 14 bases remaining between them. The rearrangement links TRBV5-5 to TRBJ2-3, with D possibly called TRBD1 or TRBD2 (5 bases each). This clonotype was obtained from a child younger than 18 with CD3G deficiency. What was sequenced was conventional CD4+ T cells sorted from blood. CDR3 amino acids: CASSRGPSLDTQYF. The DNA for the CDR3 is TGTGCCAGCAGCAGGGGACCATCCCTAGATACGCAGTATTTT.